Listed here are 26 T cell receptor beta chains from one sample, sequenced in a study of cytotoxic CD8 clonotypes in ibrutinib-treated CLL. The method was immunoSEQ multiplex PCR; TCRdb's version includes in-frame clones alone and lacks a portion of them. The sample lists approximately 350,000 clones; roughly 71% were seen once. The specimen comprised PBMCs, sampled after 36 months of ibrutinib treatment. All receptors derive from a human donor with chronic lymphocytic leukemia.

This clone was detected only once. The chain links TRBV9 to TRBJ2-7; D not resolved. Deletions cut 4 bases from V and 5 bases from J, with 13 bases between. The germline CDR1 and CDR2 sequences are SGDLS and YYNGEE. The CDR3 contains 13 residues. DNA for the CDR3: TGTGCCAGCAGCTTAAACGACTGGGACGAGCAGTACTTC. Encoded protein: CASSLNDWDEQYF.

This clone showed up just a few times. The gene calls are TRBV13 and TRBJ1-5; D call uncertain. CDR1 is PRHDT, CDR2 FYEKMQ, per germline (reference sequence). This CDR3 has 14 residues. Trimming removed 0 bases from V and 3 bases from J, with 6 bases in between. CDR3 coding DNA: TGTGCCAGCAGCTTAGGCCGGATCAATCAGCCCCAGCATTTT. The encoded protein is CASSLGRINQPQHF.

V gene TRBV10-2 combines with J gene TRBJ1-2; 11 bases map to TRBD1. Germline V gene lookup returns CDR1 WSHSY and CDR2 SAAADI. V shed 0 bases and J 8 bases; nucleotides not matched to a gene: 5. The CDR3 contains 15 residues. CDR3 in amino acids: CASSESGQGAGGYTF. DNA for the CDR3: TGCGCCAGCAGTGAGTCCGGACAGGGGGCCGGCGGCTACACCTTC.

The V call is TRBV4-1, the J call TRBJ2-3, with 12 bases identical to TRBD2. This CDR3 comprises 20 residues. After removal of 0 bases from V and 0 bases from J, the junction contained 10 bases not matched to a gene. Germline CDR1 and CDR2: MGHRA and YSYEKL. CDR3 DNA sequence: TGCGCCAGCAGCCAAGAGGCCGGGGGACTAGCGGGTTCTAGCACAGATACGCAGTATTTT. Its translation: CASSQEAGGLAGSSTDTQYF.

As DNA, the CDR3 is TGTGCCAGCAGTTTTGACAGGGGGCGCGGGGTGGCTGAAGCTTTCTTT. The encoded protein is CASSFDRGRGVAEAFF. This rearrangement joins TRBV7-3 to TRBJ1-1, with 10 bases lining up with TRBD1. V lost 6 bases and J lost 6; bases outside the gene matches: 13. Per germline, CDR1 SGHTA and CDR2 FQGTGA. The CDR3 length is 16 residues.

The chain joins TRBV5-1 to TRBJ1-1, with D uncertain. Germline V gene data show CDR1 as SGHRS and CDR2 as YFSETQ. The CDR3 has 13 amino acids. Trimming took 4 bases from V and 0 from J, leaving 7 bases between them. CDR3 DNA: TGCGCCAGCAGCGTCCTGATGAACACTGAAGCTTTCTTT. Translated, it gives CASSVLMNTEAFF. Complete variable domain (other parts from reference TRBV5-1 and TRBJ1-1): KAGVTQTPRYLIKTRGQQVTLSCSPISGHRSVSWYQQTPGQGLQFLFEYFSETQRNKGNFPGRFSGRQFSNSRSEMNVSTLELGDSALYLCASSVLMNTEAFFGQGTRLTVV.

This clone was seen a handful of times. The chain carries TRBV11-2 and TRBJ2-7, with 12 bases aligning to TRBD2. CDR1 SGHAT and CDR2 FQNNGV come from the germline V gene. V shed 5 bases and J 6 bases; nucleotides not matched to a gene: 5. This CDR3 has 14 amino acids. CDR3 nucleotides: TGTGCCAGCAGCGACACTAGCGGGAGGCTCGAGCAGTACTTC. It specifies CASSDTSGRLEQYF.

The V call is TRBV4-1, the J call TRBJ2-5; D is unresolved. Trimming took 1 base from V and 4 from J, leaving 7 bases between them. CDR3 size: 13 residues. Germline V gene data show CDR1 as MGHRA and CDR2 as YSYEKL. The DNA for the CDR3 is TGCGCCAGCAGCCAAGCGGTTACAGAGACCCAGTACTTC. Encoded protein: CASSQAVTETQYF.

The CDR3 DNA is TGTGCCAGCTCACCACGGAGGACACAGGTCTTAGTTTCCGGGGAGCTGTTTTTT. Translating it yields CASSPRRTQVLVSGELFF. The rearrangement links TRBV18 to TRBJ2-2, with D perhaps being TRBD1 or TRBD2 (5 bases each). There are 18 residues in the CDR3. Per germline, CDR1 KGHSH and CDR2 LQKENI. Between the trimmed V and J ends, which lost 1 base and 6 bases, there was a span of 21 bases. Variable domain in full (rest from reference TRBV18 and TRBJ2-2): NAGVMQNPRHLVRRRGQEARLRCSPMKGHSHVYWYRQLPEEGLKFMVYLQKENIIDESGMPKERFSAEFPKEGPSILRIQQVVRGDSAAYFCASSPRRTQVLVSGELFFGEGSRLTVL.

The J gene is TRBJ1-1, the V gene TRBV2; D remains unclear. V lost 2 bases, J lost 1 base, and 11 bases lay in between. From germline, CDR1 is SNHLY and CDR2 FYNNEI. The CDR3 runs 15 residues. CDR3 region: CASSEYWQANTEAFF. CDR3 sequence (DNA): TGTGCCAGCAGTGAATATTGGCAGGCGAACACTGAAGCTTTCTTT. Using reference TRBV2 and TRBJ1-1 for the parts outside the CDR3, the full variable domain is EPEVTQTPSHQVTQMGQEVILRCVPISNHLYFYWYRQILGQKVEFLVSFYNNEISEKSEIFDDQFSVERPDGSNFTLKIRSTKLEDSAMYFCASSEYWQANTEAFFGQGTRLTVV.

The chain carries TRBV12-5 and TRBJ2-5; 7 nucleotides align to TRBD1. CDR3 size: 13 residues. Germline lookup yields CDR1 LGHNT and CDR2 FRNRAP. The J segment lost 3 bases and the V segment lost 5 bases, leaving 3 bases of the junction unmatched. In DNA form, the CDR3 reads TGTGCTAGTGGTAGGGACAGCGAAGAGACCCAGTACTTC. As protein: CASGRDSEETQYF. Using reference TRBV12-5 and TRBJ2-5 for the parts outside the CDR3, the full variable domain is DARVTQTPRHKVTEMGQEVTMRCQPILGHNTVFWYRQTMMQGLELLAYFRNRAPLDDSGMPKDRFSAEMPDATLATLKIQPSEPRDSAVYFCASGRDSEETQYFGPGTRLLVL.

This chain uses TRBV19 with TRBJ2-1, with D maybe TRBD1 (6 bases). Germline-derived CDR1 and CDR2 are LNHDA and SQIVND (reference sequence). Trimming removed 6 bases at V and 2 bases at J, with 14 bases between. The CDR3 has 15 residues. CDR3 amino acids: CASSWGQAPYNEQFF. In DNA, the CDR3 is TGTGCCAGTAGCTGGGGGCAAGCTCCCTACAATGAGCAGTTCTTC.

This clone was recorded a few times. The V and J genes are TRBV7-3 and TRBJ1-1; D might be TRBD1 (6 bases). CDR1 is SGHTA, CDR2 FQGTGA, per germline. V dropped 5 bases and J dropped 0 bases, with 25 bases sitting between them. This CDR3 has 19 residues. The CDR3 spells CASSPMPEDRWKMNTEAFF. The CDR3 DNA reads TGTGCCAGCAGCCCTATGCCCGAAGACAGGTGGAAAATGAACACTGAAGCTTTCTTT. Together with reference TRBV7-3 and TRBJ1-1, the CDR3 gives the full variable domain: GAGVSQTPSNKVTEKGKYVELRCDPISGHTALYWYRQSLGQGPEFLIYFQGTGAADDSGLPNDRFFAVRPEGSVSTLKIQRTERGDSAVYLCASSPMPEDRWKMNTEAFFGQGTRLTVV.

This chain links TRBV4-3 with TRBJ2-7; no clear D. V shed 2 bases and J shed 3 bases, with 17 bases lying between them. This CDR3 spans 16 amino acids. Per the germline V gene, CDR1 is LGHNA and CDR2 is YSLEER. CDR3 nucleotides: TGCGCCAGCAGCCAAACCGGCCCTGTGACCTACTACGAGCAGTACTTC. Protein: CASSQTGPVTYYEQYF.

This sequence joins TRBV19 and TRBJ2-5; weak D call: TRBD1 (5 bases). The CDR3 has 14 residues. Germline V lookup: CDR1 LNHDA, CDR2 SQIVND (reference sequence). Trimming pared 6 bases from V and 0 bases from J, leaving 11 bases between. The CDR3 bases are TGTGCCAGTAGGAGTCCAGGGCACCAAGAGACCCAGTACTTC. Translation: CASRSPGHQETQYF.

This chain connects TRBV19 to TRBJ1-1; D not certain. Germline V gene sequence: CDR1 LNHDA, CDR2 SQIVND (reference sequence). Trimming took 3 bases from V and 4 from J, leaving 15 bases between them. The CDR3 runs 15 residues. DNA of the CDR3: TGTGCCAGTAGTATGGGTGGGGTGTGGATCACTGAAGCTTTCTTT. This translates into CASSMGGVWITEAFF.

V gene TRBV6-4 combines with J gene TRBJ1-1; 12 bases are a match to TRBD1. J was trimmed by 3 bases and V by 10 bases; bases with no gene match: 9. The CDR3 extends over 15 amino acids. Germline V CDR1 and CDR2: MRHNA, SNTAGT. This CDR3 reads CANAGTGGEDTEAFF. CDR3 DNA: TGTGCCAACGCCGGGACAGGGGGCGAAGACACTGAAGCTTTCTTT.

This clone showed up just once. The chain employs TRBV5-6 and TRBJ2-7; the D is unclear. Trimming took 2 bases from V and 1 from J, leaving 7 bases between them. CDR3 length: 13 residues. Germline CDR1 SGHDT, CDR2 YYEEEE. CDR3 protein: CASSFLGSYEQYF. CDR3 sequence (DNA): TGTGCCAGCAGCTTTCTCGGTTCCTACGAGCAGTACTTC.

This clone was observed a handful of times. The chain uses TRBV14 and TRBJ1-2; D gene ambiguous. The germline V gene has CDR1 SGHDN and CDR2 FVKESK. CDR3 length equals 15 residues. Trimming cost V 0 bases and J 6 bases, with 14 bases left between them. CDR3 nucleotides: TGTGCCAGCAGCCAAGATCCCGGCGATTCCCATGGCTACACCTTC. This translates into CASSQDPGDSHGYTF.

This clone showed up just a few times. This chain joins TRBV7-3 and TRBJ1-1; D not resolved. Deletions cut 2 bases from V and 3 bases from J, with 13 bases between. The CDR3 consists of 15 residues. Germline CDR1 and CDR2: SGHTA and FQGTGA. CDR3 nucleotides: TGTGCCAGCAGCTTAGGACGGGCTATGGACACTGAAGCTTTCTTT. It yields the protein CASSLGRAMDTEAFF.

This clone is a singleton in its sample. This chain joins TRBV5-1 and TRBJ2-5, with 10 bases that match TRBD2. CDR1 is SGHRS and CDR2 is YFSETQ in the germline V gene. There are 17 residues in the CDR3. With 2 bases clipped from V and 0 bases from J, the junction kept 7 bases outside the gene matches. The CDR3 loop is CASSFAGLAVYQETQYF. The CDR3, as DNA: TGCGCCAGCAGCTTCGCAGGACTAGCGGTGTACCAAGAGACCCAGTACTTC.

This chain connects TRBV7-3 to TRBJ2-3; a weak D match, TRBD2 (6 bases). The CDR3 runs 12 residues. Trimming left V 2 bases short and J 8 bases short, with 8 bases between. Looked up from germline, CDR1 is SGHTA and CDR2 is FQGTGA. CDR3 amino acids: CASSLPRGTQYF. The CDR3 coding sequence is TGTGCCAGCAGCTTACCGCGGGGTACGCAGTATTTT.

This chain joins TRBV9 and TRBJ2-2; the match to TRBD1 covers 7 bases. The V segment lost 3 bases and the J segment 4 bases; nucleotides outside the gene matches: 9. CDR3 length equals 16 residues. Germline V gene lookup returns CDR1 SGDLS and CDR2 YYNGEE. CDR3 sequence reads: CASSAPGGSPTGELFF. In DNA, the CDR3 is TGTGCCAGCAGCGCCCCAGGGGGATCCCCCACCGGGGAGCTGTTTTTT.

The gene calls are TRBV11-3 and TRBJ1-5; no clear D gene. This CDR3 comprises 12 residues. V was pared by 3 bases and J by 4 bases, with 4 bases between. Germline assignment: CDR1 SGHNT and CDR2 YENEEA. The CDR3 is CASSFRNQPQHF. DNA of the CDR3: TGTGCCAGCAGCTTTCGAAATCAGCCCCAGCATTTT. Based on the CDR3 plus reference TRBV11-3 and TRBJ1-5, the full variable domain is EAGVVQSPRYKIIEKKQPVAFWCNPISGHNTLYWYLQNLGQGPELLIRYENEEAVDDSQLPKDRFSAERLKGVDSTLKIQPAELGDSAVYLCASSFRNQPQHFGDGTRLSIL.

This rearrangement joins TRBV7-9 to TRBJ2-1; a possible D gene is TRBD1 (5 bases). This CDR3 has 15 amino acids. The V and J ends lost 1 base and 5 bases respectively, with 12 bases between them. Per germline, CDR1 SEHNR and CDR2 FQNEAQ (reference sequence). The CDR3 protein is CASSLVGASNNEQFF. Written as DNA, the CDR3 is TGTGCCAGCAGCTTAGTTGGGGCCTCAAACAATGAGCAGTTCTTC. Full variable domain (rest looked up from reference TRBV7-9 and TRBJ2-1): DTGVSQNPRHKITKRGQNVTFRCDPISEHNRLYWYRQTLGQGPEFLTYFQNEAQLEKSRLLSDRFSAERPKGSFSTLEIQRTEQGDSAMYLCASSLVGASNNEQFFGPGTRLTVL.

The rearrangement links TRBV12-5 to TRBJ2-7; D is unclear. Deletions cut 3 bases from V and 2 bases from J, with 2 bases between. The CDR3 sequence is 11 residues long. CDR1 is LGHNT and CDR2 is FRNRAP in the germline V gene. The CDR3 is CASGFAYEQYF. Here the CDR3 DNA reads TGTGCTAGTGGTTTCGCCTACGAGCAGTACTTC. The variable domain in full, with the rest retrieved from reference TRBV12-5 and TRBJ2-7, is DARVTQTPRHKVTEMGQEVTMRCQPILGHNTVFWYRQTMMQGLELLAYFRNRAPLDDSGMPKDRFSAEMPDATLATLKIQPSEPRDSAVYFCASGFAYEQYFGPGTRLTVT.